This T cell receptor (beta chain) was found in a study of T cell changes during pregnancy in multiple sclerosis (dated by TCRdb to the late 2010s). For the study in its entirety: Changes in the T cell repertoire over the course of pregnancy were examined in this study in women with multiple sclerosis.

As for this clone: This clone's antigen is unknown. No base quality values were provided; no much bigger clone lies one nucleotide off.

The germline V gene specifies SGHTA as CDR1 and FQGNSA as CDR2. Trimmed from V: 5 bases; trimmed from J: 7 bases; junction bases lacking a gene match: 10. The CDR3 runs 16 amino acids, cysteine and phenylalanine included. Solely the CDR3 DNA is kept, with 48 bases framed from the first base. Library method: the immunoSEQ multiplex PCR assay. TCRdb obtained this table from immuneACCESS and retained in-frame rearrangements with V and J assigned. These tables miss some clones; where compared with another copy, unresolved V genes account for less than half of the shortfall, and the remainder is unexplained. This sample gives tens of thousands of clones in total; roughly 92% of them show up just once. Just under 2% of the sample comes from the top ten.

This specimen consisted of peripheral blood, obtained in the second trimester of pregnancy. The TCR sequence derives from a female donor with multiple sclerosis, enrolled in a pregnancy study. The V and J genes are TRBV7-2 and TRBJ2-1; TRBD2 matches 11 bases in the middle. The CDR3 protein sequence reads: CASSQISGGVRNEQFF. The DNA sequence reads TGTGCCAGCAGCCAAATTAGCGGGGGGGTAAGGAATGAGCAGTTCTTC. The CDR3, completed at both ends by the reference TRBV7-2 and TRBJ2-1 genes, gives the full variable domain GAGVSQSPSNKVTEKGKDVELRCDPISGHTALYWYRQSLGQGLEFLIYFQGNSAPDKSGLPSDRFSAERTGGSVSTLTIQRTQQEDSAVYLCASSQISGGVRNEQFFGPGTRLTVL.